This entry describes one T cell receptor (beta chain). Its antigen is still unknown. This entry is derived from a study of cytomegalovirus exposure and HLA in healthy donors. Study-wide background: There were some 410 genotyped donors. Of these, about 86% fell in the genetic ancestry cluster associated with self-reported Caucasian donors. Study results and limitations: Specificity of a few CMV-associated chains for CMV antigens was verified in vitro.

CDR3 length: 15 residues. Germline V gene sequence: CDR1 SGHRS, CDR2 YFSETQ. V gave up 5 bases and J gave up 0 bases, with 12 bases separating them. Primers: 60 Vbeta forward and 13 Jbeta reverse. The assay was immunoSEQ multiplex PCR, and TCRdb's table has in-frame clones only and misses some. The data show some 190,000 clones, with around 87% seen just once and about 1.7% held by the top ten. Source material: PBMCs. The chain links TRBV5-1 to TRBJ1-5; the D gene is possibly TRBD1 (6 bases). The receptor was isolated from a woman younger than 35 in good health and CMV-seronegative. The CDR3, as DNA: TGCGCCAGCAGTCCACAGGGTTATAGCAATCAGCCCCAGCATTTT. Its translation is CASSPQGYSNQPQHF. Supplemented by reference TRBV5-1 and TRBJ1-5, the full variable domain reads KAGVTQTPRYLIKTRGQQVTLSCSPISGHRSVSWYQQTPGQGLQFLFEYFSETQRNKGNFPGRFSGRQFSNSRSEMNVSTLELGDSALYLCASSPQGYSNQPQHFGDGTRLSIL.